The rows below give T cell receptor beta chains drawn from one sample of a study of blood T cell repertoires in COVID-19. Here immunoSEQ multiplex PCR was the method, and the copy in TCRdb shows in-frame clones only, minus some. This sample carries 300,000 to 450,000 clones, around 89% of them seen once, and the ten largest clones take around 3%. The specimen sequenced was peripheral blood. The receptors here all came from a woman aged 25 to 39 with COVID-19, enrolled during active disease. Each CDR3 is given with its conserved first and last residue. The D gene is left open where the match is weak. Clone size is not always given. Where it is, it says once, few, many or a class for expanded clones.

TRBV10-3,TRBJ1-1,16,.,TRBD1,CAISQQGARGDTEAFF,TGTGCCATCAGTCAACAGGGGGCAAGAGGGGACACTGAAGCTTTCTTT
TRBV2,TRBJ1-2,12,.,TRBD1,CASQGARDGYTF,TGTGCCAGTCAGGGGGCGCGGGATGGCTACACCTTC
TRBV24-1,TRBJ2-5,13,.,.,CATSDLSDWLQYF,TGTGCCACCAGTGATTTGTCCGACTGGCTCCAGTACTTC
TRBV7-9,TRBJ2-1,14,.,.,CATNVGVVDNEQFF,TGTGCCACCAACGTCGGGGTTGTAGACAATGAGCAGTTCTTC
TRBV5-1,TRBJ2-2,15,.,TRBD1,CASSLEGRGLGELFF,TGCGCCAGCAGCTTGGAAGGCAGGGGGCTCGGGGAGCTGTTTTTT
TRBV5-4,TRBJ1-5,14,.,.,CASSLDSSNQPQHF,TGTGCCAGCAGCTTAGACAGTAGCAATCAGCCCCAGCATTTT
TRBV4-3,TRBJ2-5,16,once,.,CASSQEWQGLQETQYF,TGCGCCAGCAGCCAAGAATGGCAGGGCCTACAAGAGACCCAGTACTTC
TRBV4-3,TRBJ2-3,15,.,TRBD2,CASSQGNLAGDTQYF,TGCGCCAGCAGCCAGGGGAATTTAGCGGGAGATACGCAGTATTTT
TRBV29-1,TRBJ2-3,14,.,.,CSVKSRDSTDTQYF,TGCAGCGTTAAATCGCGGGATAGCACAGATACGCAGTATTTT
TRBV19,TRBJ2-1,15,.,.,CATTVLGGSYNEQFF,TGTGCCACCACAGTTTTGGGGGGCTCCTACAATGAGCAGTTCTTC
TRBV7-9,TRBJ2-5,13,.,.,CASSQRSRETQYF,TGTGCCAGCAGCCAGCGGAGCAGGGAGACCCAGTACTTC
TRBV4-2,TRBJ2-5,14,once,.,CASSQGQGRETQYF,TGTGCCAGCAGCCAGGGGCAGGGGCGAGAGACCCAGTACTTC
TRBV18,TRBJ1-1,14,.,.,CASSPGAENTEAFF,TGTGCCAGCTCACCAGGGGCGGAGAACACTGAAGCTTTCTTT
TRBV6-2/TRBV6-3,TRBJ2-1,19,.,TRBD2,CASSPGLAGVITHDNEQFF,TGTGCCAGCAGTCCGGGACTAGCGGGGGTCATTACCCATGACAATGAGCAGTTCTTC
TRBV6-5,TRBJ2-6,13,.,.,CASREPGANVLTF,TGTGCCAGCAGGGAGCCTGGGGCCAACGTCCTGACTTTC
TRBV11-2,TRBJ1-2,16,.,.,CASSLGGDRLNYGYTF,TGTGCCAGCAGCTTAGGGGGCGACAGGTTAAACTATGGCTACACCTTC
TRBV25-1,TRBJ2-3,14,once,TRBD2,CASSYGGGTDTQYF,TGTGCCAGCAGTTACGGGGGGGGCACAGATACGCAGTATTTT
TRBV30,TRBJ1-1,13,.,TRBD1,CAWKFTGGTEAFF,TGTGCCTGGAAATTTACAGGGGGCACTGAAGCTTTCTTT
TRBV9,TRBJ1-1,14,.,TRBD1,CASSVAGQGNEAFF,TGTGCCAGCAGCGTAGCTGGACAGGGGAATGAAGCTTTCTTT
TRBV3-1/TRBV3-2,TRBJ2-7,16,.,TRBD2,CASSQGSSGGPYEQYF,TGTGCCAGCAGCCAAGGGTCTAGCGGGGGGCCCTACGAGCAGTACTTC
TRBV15,TRBJ2-5,14,.,.,CATSREWVEETQYF,TGTGCCACCAGCAGAGAGTGGGTGGAGGAGACCCAGTACTTC
TRBV6-2/TRBV6-3,TRBJ2-7,16,.,.,CASSYSARANHYEQYF,TGTGCCAGCAGTTACTCGGCCAGGGCGAACCACTACGAGCAGTACTTC
TRBV5-1,TRBJ1-6,17,.,.,CASSLTTNRDPISPLHF,TGCGCCAGCAGTTTAACCACGAACAGGGACCCTATCTCACCCCTCCACTTT
TRBV7-9,TRBJ2-2,14,.,.,CASSSGLDTGELFF,TGTGCCAGCAGCTCGGGACTTGACACCGGGGAGCTGTTTTTT
TRBV5-6,TRBJ1-1,16,.,.,CASSPLLGRFPTEAFF,TGTGCCAGCAGCCCACTCTTAGGGAGGTTCCCCACTGAAGCTTTCTTT
TRBV30,TRBJ2-3,13,.,TRBD1,CAWSLQGLDTQYF,TGTGCCTGGAGTTTACAGGGGTTAGATACGCAGTATTTT
TRBV10-3,TRBJ1-2,16,.,.,CAISESRQAPAGGYTF,TGTGCCATCAGTGAGTCTAGGCAGGCGCCTGCGGGGGGCTACACCTTC
TRBV5-6,TRBJ2-7,13,.,.,CASSLGGLYEQYF,TGTGCCAGCAGCTTGGGCGGACTATACGAGCAGTACTTC
TRBV5-6,TRBJ1-1,17,.,TRBD1,CASSPVPVQGAYTEAFF,TGTGCCAGCAGCCCCGTCCCGGTTCAGGGGGCCTACACTGAAGCTTTCTTT
TRBV9,TRBJ2-3,15,.,TRBD2,CASSVGDYNTDTQYF,TGTGCCAGCAGCGTAGGGGACTATAACACAGATACGCAGTATTTT
TRBV6-4,TRBJ1-1,16,.,TRBD1,CASSPRVGQGAAEAFF,TGTGCCAGCAGTCCCCGAGTTGGACAGGGCGCGGCAGAAGCTTTCTTT
TRBV4-3,TRBJ1-1,15,.,.,CASSQEFGGGTEAFF,TGCGCCAGCAGCCAAGAATTTGGGGGGGGCACTGAAGCTTTCTTT
TRBV20-1,TRBJ1-1,13,.,.,CSASFRMNTEAFF,TGCAGTGCTAGTTTCAGGATGAACACTGAAGCTTTCTTT
TRBV5-1,TRBJ2-5,14,.,.,CASSLNTAAETQYF,TGCGCCAGCAGCTTAAACACAGCCGCAGAGACCCAGTACTTC
TRBV3-1/TRBV3-2,TRBJ1-2,14,.,.,CASSRRGAGYGYTF,TGTGCCAGCAGCCGGCGGGGGGCTGGGTATGGCTACACCTTC
TRBV18,TRBJ2-1,17,.,.,CASSLGGPGFPLNEQFF,TGTGCCAGCTCCCTCGGAGGGCCAGGGTTCCCCCTCAATGAGCAGTTCTTC
TRBV10-1,TRBJ2-3,16,.,TRBD2,CASSPLAGPNTDTQYF,TGCGCCAGCAGCCCACTAGCGGGCCCAAACACAGATACGCAGTATTTT
TRBV19,TRBJ2-7,13,.,.,CASSLQQGWEQYF,TGTGCCAGTAGCCTTCAACAGGGATGGGAGCAGTACTTC
TRBV21-1,TRBJ2-1,15,.,.,CASSKVEQDCYEQFF,TGTGCCAGCAGCAAAGTGGAACAGGATTGTTATGAGCAGTTCTTC
TRBV5-1,TRBJ2-2,14,.,.,CASSFPADTGELFF,TGCGCCAGCAGCTTCCCCGCGGACACCGGGGAGCTGTTTTTT
TRBV7-2,TRBJ2-7,13,.,.,CASSYGVTYEQYF,TGTGCCAGCAGCTACGGGGTCACCTACGAGCAGTACTTC
TRBV6-5,TRBJ2-4,12,.,.,CASSLQVNIQYF,TGTGCCAGCAGTTTACAGGTTAACATTCAGTACTTC
TRBV9,TRBJ2-1,15,once,TRBD2,CASGQRGSSYNEQFF,TGTGCCAGCGGGCAGCGGGGAAGCTCCTACAATGAGCAGTTCTTC